This T cell receptor beta chain was observed in a study of blood T cell repertoires in COVID-19. Whole-study context: PBMCs, B-cell-depleted T cells, or T cells provided the cDNA or gDNA that made up the material.

This table comes from immunoSEQ multiplex PCR, and its TCRdb copy is limited to in-frame clones, with some not included. Among about 320,000 clones listed, around 85% were seen once. As concerns this clone: Other DNA sequences within the sample encode an identical CDR3.

Germline V gene data show CDR1 as MNHEY and CDR2 as SVGAGI. The CDR3 consists of 15 residues. Trimming cost V 0 bases and J 2 bases, with 11 bases left between them. This TCR derives from a human donor in a cohort sampled during active COVID-19. The sample comprised peripheral blood. This rearrangement joins TRBV6-5 to TRBJ2-7, with D perhaps TRBD2 (7 bases). CDR3 loop: CASSYSPGGPYEQYF. CDR3 nucleotides: TGTGCCAGCAGTTACTCCCCCGGGGGGCCCTACGAGCAGTACTTC.